The 20 T cell receptor beta chains in this list originate from one sample, sequenced in a study of cytomegalovirus exposure and HLA in healthy donors. This PCR relied on a set of 60 Vbeta primers and 13 Jbeta primers. Measured with immunoSEQ multiplex PCR; TCRdb has only the in-frame clones, and not every one. The sample carries roughly 77,000 clones, around 78% recorded once. Sequences were obtained from PBMCs. These TCRs come from a man between 40 and 49 years old in good health and CMV-seronegative.

V and J are TRBV7-9 and TRBJ2-7, with TRBD2 matching 7 bases. Germline V lookup: CDR1 SEHNR, CDR2 FQNEAQ (reference sequence). There are 18 residues in the CDR3. The junction had 19 bases not matched to a gene; V was cut back by 5 bases and J by 3 bases. The DNA of the CDR3 is TGTGCCAGCAGCCTCGGTACAGCGGGAAGATTCTGGGACTACGAGCAGTACTTC. It encodes CASSLGTAGRFWDYEQYF.

CDR3 sequence reads: CASSSLAGGGDTQYF. CDR3 bases: TGCGCCAGCAGCTCGCTAGCGGGAGGAGGTGATACGCAGTATTTT. The J gene is TRBJ2-3, the V gene TRBV5-1, with TRBD2 identical over 11 bases. The CDR3 consists of 15 residues. Germline-derived CDR1 and CDR2 are SGHRS and YFSETQ. The J segment lost 6 bases and the V segment lost 3 bases, leaving 6 bases of the junction unmatched.

In this sample, this clone turned up once. The rearrangement uses TRBV7-9 and TRBJ2-7; the D gene is possibly TRBD2 (5 bases). The CDR3 length is 16 residues. Between the trimmed V and J ends, which lost 3 bases and 2 bases, there was a span of 17 bases. Germline V lookup: CDR1 SEHNR, CDR2 FQNEAQ (reference sequence). For the CDR3, the DNA is TGTGCCAGCAGCTTTGGGCTAGCTGTCACTCCCTACGAGCAGTACTTC. Residues: CASSFGLAVTPYEQYF.

The gene calls are TRBV18 and TRBJ1-1; D gene unclear. The germline V gene encodes CDR1 KGHSH and CDR2 LQKENI. The V and J ends lost 6 bases and 1 base respectively, with 15 bases between them. There are 15 residues in the CDR3. This CDR3 is CASSPPLTPNTEAFF. The CDR3, as DNA: TGTGCCAGCTCCCCCCCTTTAACACCGAACACTGAAGCTTTCTTT.

This clone was counted once. The chain carries TRBV29-1 and TRBJ2-5, with D tentatively TRBD1 (6 bases). The CDR3 loop spans 13 amino acids. V dropped 6 bases and J dropped 7 bases, with 18 bases sitting between them. The germline gives CDR1 SQVTM, CDR2 ANQGSEA. The CDR3 reads CSVAGWGQGTQYF. The CDR3, as DNA: TGCAGCGTCGCCGGGTGGGGGCAGGGGACCCAGTACTTC.

The rearrangement joins TRBV6-5 to TRBJ2-1, with TRBD1 identical over 8 bases. CDR1 and CDR2 from the germline V gene are MNHEY and SVGAGI. This CDR3 comprises 15 residues. The V segment lost 6 bases and the J segment 4 bases; nucleotides outside the gene matches: 8. The CDR3 DNA reads as TGTGCCAGCAGCCCGGGACAGGAACTATACAATGAGCAGTTCTTC. This encodes CASSPGQELYNEQFF.

This chain links TRBV12-5 with TRBJ1-2; D perhaps matches TRBD1 (5 bases). The CDR3 sequence is 13 residues long. V lost 1 base to trimming and J lost 8 bases, with 11 bases between them. Germline lookup yields CDR1 LGHNT and CDR2 FRNRAP. CDR3 nucleotide sequence: TGTGCTAGTGGTTTGGGGGGGGTAGGGGGCTACACCTTC. It translates to CASGLGGVGGYTF.

This clone was found a few times. The rearrangement links TRBV10-3 to TRBJ1-1, with a tentative D call TRBD1 (5 bases). The CDR3 has 12 amino acids. Trimming cost V 5 bases and J 5 bases, with 9 bases left between them. Germline values: CDR1 ENHRY, CDR2 SYGVKD. DNA of the CDR3: TGTGCCATCAGTCGTGGGGCGACTGAAGCTTTCTTT. This codes for CAISRGATEAFF.

The V gene is TRBV7-9, the J gene TRBJ2-2; perhaps TRBD2 as D (5 bases). The CDR3 runs 14 residues. The V gene lost 5 bases and the J gene lost 6 bases, with 13 bases spanning the gap. Looked up from germline, CDR1 is SEHNR and CDR2 is FQNEAQ (reference sequence). The CDR3 DNA follows: TGTGCCAGCAGCGCCGGACTTACTGCCGGGGAGCTGTTTTTT. Translated: CASSAGLTAGELFF.

This clone has a handful of counts. The chain joins TRBV7-6 to TRBJ2-1, with D possibly TRBD2 on 6 matching bases. Germline values: CDR1 SGHVS, CDR2 FNYEAQ. Trimming took 5 bases from V and 8 from J, leaving 22 bases between them. This CDR3 has 16 residues. The CDR3 is CASSPGLTDLFDEQFF. The CDR3, as DNA: TGTGCCAGCAGCCCCGGACTAACGGACCTCTTCGATGAGCAGTTCTTC.

The CDR3 protein is CAWSVGDGGAWGAFF. CDR3 nucleotides: TGTGCCTGGAGTGTAGGGGATGGAGGGGCATGGGGAGCTTTCTTT. The chain joins TRBV30 to TRBJ1-1; perhaps TRBD1 as D (5 bases). This CDR3 is built from 15 residues. CDR1 and CDR2 from the germline V gene are GTSNPN and SVGIG (reference sequence). V was cut by 0 bases and J by 10 bases, with 21 bases left in between.

The chain recombines TRBV30 with TRBJ2-1; D remains ambiguous. V was clipped by 3 bases and J by 13 bases, with 16 bases between them. CDR1 is GTSNPN and CDR2 is SVGIG in the germline V gene (reference sequence). The CDR3 is made up of 12 amino acids. For the CDR3, the DNA is TGTGCCTGGAGCCGGGTAAGGCTCCGTCAGTTCTTC. Its protein product is CAWSRVRLRQFF.

This chain joins TRBV15 and TRBJ2-1; D is possibly TRBD1 (5 bases). In germline, CDR1 is LNHNV, CDR2 YYDKDF (reference sequence). The V gene lost 1 base and the J gene lost 5 bases, with 6 bases spanning the gap. This CDR3 contains 13 residues. Here the CDR3 reads CATSRGQNNEQFF. DNA for the CDR3: TGTGCCACCAGCAGAGGACAGAACAATGAGCAGTTCTTC.

V usage is TRBV6-5 and J usage is TRBJ1-1; a weak D match, TRBD1 (6 bases). The CDR3 has 13 residues. Germline V CDR1 and CDR2: MNHEY, SVGAGI. V lost 1 base and J 5 bases, leaving 8 bases between the germline ends. CDR3 amino acids: CASSYYRVTEAFF. The CDR3 bases are TGTGCCAGCAGTTACTACAGGGTAACTGAAGCTTTCTTT.

The V call is TRBV5-1, the J call TRBJ1-4; the match to TRBD1 covers 7 bases. This CDR3 contains 14 residues. Germline values: CDR1 SGHRS, CDR2 YFSETQ. V was clipped by 8 bases and J by 5 bases; unmatched bases: 9. CDR3 nucleotide sequence: TGCGCCAGTTCGACGGGACAGAAGAATGAAAAACTGTTTTTT. Translation gives CASSTGQKNEKLFF. Together with reference TRBV5-1 and TRBJ1-4, the CDR3 gives the full variable domain: KAGVTQTPRYLIKTRGQQVTLSCSPISGHRSVSWYQQTPGQGLQFLFEYFSETQRNKGNFPGRFSGRQFSNSRSEMNVSTLELGDSALYLCASSTGQKNEKLFFGSGTQLSVL.

The chain links TRBV9 to TRBJ2-2; 12 bases match TRBD2. CDR1 is SGDLS, CDR2 YYNGEE, per germline. Losses at the gene ends were 0 bases for V and 7 bases for J; bases not matched to a gene: 7. The CDR3 is 17 amino acids. The CDR3 sequence is CASSVVPSGRGGGELFF. The CDR3 bases are TGTGCCAGCAGCGTAGTTCCTAGCGGGAGGGGCGGCGGGGAGCTGTTTTTT.

The J gene is TRBJ2-7, the V gene TRBV2; TRBD2 agrees at 7 bases. V gave up 6 bases and J gave up 0 bases; unmatched junction bases: 5. This CDR3 is 14 amino acids long. The germline V gene has CDR1 SNHLY and CDR2 FYNNEI. The CDR3 spells CASRLSGPSYEQYF. The DNA for the CDR3 is TGTGCCAGCAGGCTTAGCGGGCCCTCCTACGAGCAGTACTTC.

This chain uses TRBV7-2 with TRBJ2-7, with TRBD1 matching 11 bases. The CDR3 is 16 amino acids. Per the germline V gene, CDR1 is SGHTA and CDR2 is FQGNSA. V shed 5 bases and J 4 bases; nucleotides not matched to a gene: 10. The CDR3 sequence: CASSLASDRGRYEQYF. CDR3 coding DNA: TGTGCCAGCAGCCTTGCCTCGGACAGGGGGCGGTACGAGCAGTACTTC.

The gene calls are TRBV28 and TRBJ1-1, with TRBD1 matching 7 bases. Germline V gives CDR1 MDHEN, CDR2 SYDVKM. CDR3 length: 13 residues. V trimming: 6 bases; J trimming: 8 bases; junction bases outside the gene matches: 9. DNA of the CDR3: TGTGCCAGCAGACCCTCCGGGACAGACGAAGCTTTCTTT. Protein sequence: CASRPSGTDEAFF.

This clone was seen only a few times. The V gene is TRBV27, the J gene TRBJ1-4; D is possibly TRBD1 (6 bases). V dropped 1 base and J dropped 8 bases, with 14 bases sitting between them. In germline, CDR1 is MNHEY, CDR2 SMNVEV (reference sequence). This CDR3 has 15 amino acids. The chain's CDR3 is CASSLFPGVGEKLFF. For the CDR3, the DNA is TGTGCCAGCAGTTTATTCCCAGGGGTCGGAGAAAAACTGTTTTTT.